Presented here are 3 T cell receptor beta chains from one specimen sequenced in a study of cytomegalovirus exposure and HLA in healthy donors. The study ran its PCR with 60 Vbeta and 13 Jbeta primers. Generated by immunoSEQ multiplex PCR, the TCRdb table keeps only in-frame clones and is missing some. Here the sample spans 120,000 or so clones, 81% being singletons. The specimen was PBMCs. These TCRs come from a man younger than 35 in good health and CMV-seronegative.

The V call is TRBV4-1, the J call TRBJ1-5; D is ambiguous. Looked up from germline, CDR1 is MGHRA and CDR2 is YSYEKL. The CDR3 is 15 residues long. V lost 0 bases to trimming and J lost 6 bases, with 12 bases between them. The CDR3 DNA sequence: TGCGCCAGCAGCCAAGAAGACTATGAAGGTCAGCCCCAGCATTTT. Residues: CASSQEDYEGQPQHF.

The rearrangement links TRBV6-6 to TRBJ2-4; D is uncertain. The CDR3 is 15 amino acids. Germline V CDR1 and CDR2: MNHNY, SVGAGI (reference sequence). Trimming took off 5 bases at V and 0 bases at J, with 11 bases between the two ends. CDR3 sequence: CASSQTGLAKNIQYF. CDR3 nucleotide sequence: TGTGCCAGCAGTCAGACTGGTCTAGCCAAAAACATTCAGTACTTC.

The genes are TRBV7-2 and TRBJ1-1; TRBD1 agrees at 7 bases. Germline V CDR1 and CDR2: SGHTA, FQGNSA. There are 15 residues in the CDR3. The trim removed 3 bases at V and 4 bases at J, leaving 8 bases unmatched. The CDR3 nucleotides are TGTGCCAGCAGCTTGATTCAGGGGGGAGGCACTGAAGCTTTCTTT. This translates into CASSLIQGGGTEAFF.